These 27 T cell receptor beta chains came from one sample sequenced in a study of long-term antiretroviral therapy in people with HIV (dated by TCRdb to between 2021 and 2023). Sequencing of the TRB variable region was done with the immunoSEQ hsTCRB v3.0 assay at survey level resolution. TCRdb carries this immuneACCESS record with in-frame sequences only. Its versions omit some clonotypes, under half of them owing to an unresolved V gene in the studies checked, with the rest unexplained. This sample lists 40,000 or so clones; 75% to 90% were detected once. Roughly 3.6% of the sample is in the top ten clones. The sequencing here drew on unsorted PBMCs, taken just before starting antiretroviral therapy. These TCRs come from a woman aged 18 to 35 with HIV.

This clone was seen a handful of times. The rearrangement joins TRBV6-5 to TRBJ2-6, with unresolved D. CDR1 and CDR2 from the germline V gene are MNHEY and SVGAGI. The V end lost 9 bases, the J end lost 0 bases, and 6 bases lay between the germline ends. The CDR3 is 13 amino acids. The CDR3 nucleotides are TGTGCCAGGCAGAGCTCTGGGGCCAACGTCCTGACTTTC. Translating it yields CARQSSGANVLTF.

The chain recombines TRBV28 with TRBJ2-1; 9 nucleotides align to TRBD2. J was trimmed by 2 bases and V by 2 bases; bases with no gene match: 1. Germline values: CDR1 MDHEN, CDR2 SYDVKM. The CDR3 runs to 15 residues. The CDR3 nucleotides are TGTGCCAGCAGTTTAAGGACTAGCGCCTACAATGAGCAGTTCTTC. Amino acid sequence: CASSLRTSAYNEQFF.

The V and J genes are TRBV18 and TRBJ1-2, with D uncertain. CDR1 is KGHSH, CDR2 LQKENI, per germline. The CDR3 length is 14 residues. V was cut by 2 bases and J by 4 bases, with 11 bases left in between. In nucleotides, the CDR3 is TGTGCCAGCTCACCAGGATCGGTAGCCTATGGCTACACCTTC. Amino acids: CASSPGSVAYGYTF.

CDR3 region: CASSLPGPAGNTIYF. In nucleotides, the CDR3 is TGTGCCAGCAGTTTGCCGGGACCAGCTGGAAACACCATATATTTT. The V and J genes are TRBV28 and TRBJ1-3; D perhaps matches TRBD1 (5 bases). Trimming stripped 3 bases from V and 2 bases from J, with 11 bases between. The CDR3 contains 15 residues. The germline V gene encodes CDR1 MDHEN and CDR2 SYDVKM.

The chain is built from TRBV7-1 and TRBJ2-3, with 15 nucleotides matching TRBD2. TRBV7-1 is annotated as an ORF whose role is uncertain. V lost 3 bases to trimming and J lost 2 bases; unmatched junction nucleotides: 24. The CDR3 is made up of 24 amino acids. CDR3 sequence reads: CASSSQDSAGTSGRRWGLTDTQYF. The CDR3, as DNA: TGTGCCAGCAGCTCCCAGGACAGCGCTGGGACTAGCGGGAGGAGGTGGGGCCTCACAGATACGCAGTATTTT.

This chain joins TRBV11-1 and TRBJ2-7; TRBD1 aligns across 8 bases. This CDR3 contains 14 residues. V lost 4 bases and J lost 0; bases outside the gene matches: 2. Germline V gene sequence: CDR1 SGHAT, CDR2 FQDESV (reference sequence). The CDR3 nucleotides are TGTGCCAGCAGCTCCAGGGGGCGCTCCTACGAGCAGTACTTC. Encoded protein: CASSSRGRSYEQYF.

V and J are TRBV27 and TRBJ2-3; TRBD2 agrees at 8 bases. V trimming: 10 bases; J trimming: 4 bases; junction bases outside the gene matches: 7. This CDR3 is 13 amino acids long. Germline values: CDR1 MNHEY, CDR2 SMNVEV (reference sequence). The CDR3 loop reads CATSEAGADTQYF. CDR3 sequence (DNA): TGTGCCACCTCGGAAGCGGGAGCAGATACGCAGTATTTT.

This clone has only one observation. CDR3 loop: CASSGSGEPQHF. The CDR3 coding sequence is TGTGCCAGCAGTGGTTCCGGGGAGCCCCAGCATTTT. This rearrangement joins TRBV25-1 to TRBJ1-5; D not certain. Between the trimmed V and J ends, which lost 4 bases and 8 bases, there was a span of 9 bases. Germline V CDR1 and CDR2: MGHDK, SYGVNS. The CDR3 contains 12 residues.

The V and J genes are TRBV28 and TRBJ1-1; D is possibly TRBD1 (6 bases). Germline CDR1 is MDHEN and CDR2 is SYDVKM. This CDR3 is 14 amino acids long. The ends were cut back, 2 bases at V and 1 base at J, with 8 bases in the middle. The CDR3 sequence is CASSLQGPNTEAFF. The CDR3 coding sequence is TGTGCCAGCAGTTTACAGGGGCCGAACACTGAAGCTTTCTTT.

J is TRBJ1-1 and V is TRBV6-1; D unclear. CDR1 MNHNS and CDR2 SASEGT come from the germline V gene. This CDR3 region has 14 residues. V was clipped by 5 bases and J by 2 bases, with 12 bases between them. CDR3 DNA: TGTGCCAGCAGTCCGCCCGGAGGAAACACTGAAGCTTTCTTT. Amino acids: CASSPPGGNTEAFF.

The V call is TRBV28, the J call TRBJ2-7; 9 nucleotides align to TRBD1. The CDR3 loop spans 14 amino acids. The V gene end was trimmed by 6 bases and the J gene end by 0 bases; junction bases not matched to a gene: 3. Per the germline V gene, CDR1 is MDHEN and CDR2 is SYDVKM. Here the CDR3 DNA reads TGTGCCAGCAGACCGGGACAGGGCTCCTACGAGCAGTACTTC. This codes for CASRPGQGSYEQYF.

The gene calls are TRBV28 and TRBJ1-1, with D perhaps matching TRBD1 (5 bases). Trimming removed 3 bases at V and 8 bases at J, with 10 bases between. Germline lookup yields CDR1 MDHEN and CDR2 SYDVKM. This CDR3 spans 12 amino acids. As DNA, the CDR3 is TGTGCCAGCAGTTTTGGGGGATTGGAAGCTTTCTTT. It specifies CASSFGGLEAFF. Based on the CDR3 plus reference TRBV28 and TRBJ1-1, the full variable domain is DVKVTQSSRYLVKRTGEKVFLECVQDMDHENMFWYRQDPGLGLRLIYFSYDVKMKEKGDIPEGYSVSREKKERFSLILESASTNQTSMYLCASSFGGLEAFFGQGTRLTVV.

The CDR3 bases are TGTGCCAGCGCCTACGGCACTAATGAAAAACTGTTTTTT. The encoded protein is CASAYGTNEKLFF. V usage is TRBV7-2 and J usage is TRBJ1-4; the D is unclear. The CDR3 is made up of 13 amino acids. Between the trimmed V and J ends, which lost 8 bases and 2 bases, there was a span of 9 bases. CDR1 is SGHTA and CDR2 is FQGNSA in the germline V gene.

The CDR3 region is CASSYTDSYNEQFF. CDR3 nucleotide sequence: TGTGCCAGCAGTTACACAGACAGCTACAATGAGCAGTTCTTC. This chain uses TRBV6-6 with TRBJ2-1; D is possibly TRBD1 (5 bases). The germline V gene has CDR1 MNHNY and CDR2 SVGAGI (reference sequence). The ends were cut back, 2 bases at V and 3 bases at J, with 8 bases in the middle. The CDR3 totals 14 residues.

This clone turned up a few times. The V call is TRBV5-1, the J call TRBJ1-5, with D perhaps TRBD1 (5 bases). This CDR3 has 15 amino acids. Trimming took off 0 bases at V and 7 bases at J, with 14 bases between the two ends. Germline CDR1 SGHRS, CDR2 YFSETQ. For the CDR3, the DNA is TGCGCCAGCAGCTTGGAAGGGGATAGGAGACAGCCCCAGCATTTT. It is translated as CASSLEGDRRQPQHF.

This clone has more than one count but fewer than ten. V usage is TRBV9 and J usage is TRBJ1-5, with unresolved D. The CDR3 has 16 amino acids. Germline CDR1 and CDR2: SGDLS and YYNGEE. V was cut by 0 bases and J by 2 bases, with 12 bases left in between. DNA of the CDR3: TGTGCCAGCAGCGTAGGGTCCGGCGGGGGCAATCAGCCCCAGCATTTT. This translates into CASSVGSGGGNQPQHF. The variable domain in full, completed from reference TRBV9 and TRBJ1-5, reads DSGVTQTPKHLITATGQRVTLRCSPRSGDLSVYWYQQSLDQGLQFLIQYYNGEERAKGNILERFSAQQFPDLHSELNLSSLELGDSALYFCASSVGSGGGNQPQHFGDGTRLSIL.

The chain links TRBV4-3 to TRBJ1-5; D possibly corresponds to TRBD1 (6 bases). V lost 1 base and J 6 bases, leaving 19 bases between the germline ends. This CDR3 contains 17 residues. CDR1 and CDR2 (germline): LGHNA, YSLEER. This CDR3 is CASSQVMGSGGGQPQHF. The DNA of the CDR3 is TGCGCCAGCAGCCAAGTGATGGGCTCGGGGGGCGGTCAGCCCCAGCATTTT.

The chain employs TRBV7-3 and TRBJ2-1, with 8 bases that match TRBD2. V shed 5 bases and J 0 bases; nucleotides not matched to a gene: 3. The germline CDR1 and CDR2 sequences are SGHTA and FQGTGA. The CDR3 runs 15 residues. The CDR3 DNA sequence: TGTGCCAGCAGCCCCCGGGGGGGCTCCTACAATGAGCAGTTCTTC. Protein sequence: CASSPRGGSYNEQFF. The full variable domain, in which reference TRBV7-3 and TRBJ2-1 provide the parts outside the CDR3, is GAGVSQTPSNKVTEKGKYVELRCDPISGHTALYWYRQSLGQGPEFLIYFQGTGAADDSGLPNDRFFAVRPEGSVSTLKIQRTERGDSAVYLCASSPRGGSYNEQFFGPGTRLTVL.

This clone has just one count. The chain employs TRBV28 and TRBJ1-2; no reliable D call. Germline V gene data show CDR1 as MDHEN and CDR2 as SYDVKM. This CDR3 has 12 residues. V dropped 6 bases and J dropped 2 bases, with 7 bases sitting between them. CDR3 protein: CASSRLNYGYTF. The CDR3 DNA is TGTGCCAGCAGCCGCCTCAACTATGGCTACACCTTC.

This chain uses TRBV7-2 with TRBJ2-1; 12 positions match TRBD2. The CDR3 consists of 16 residues. Per the germline V gene, CDR1 is SGHTA and CDR2 is FQGNSA. V shed 2 bases and J 7 bases; nucleotides not matched to a gene: 6. The DNA for the CDR3 is TGTGCCAGCAGCTTATCCCCGCTAGCGGGGGGGAATGAGCAGTTCTTC. This sequence encodes CASSLSPLAGGNEQFF.

CDR3 nucleotide sequence: TGTGCCAGCAGTTCCTCTAGCGCTCCCTCCTACAATGAGCAGTTCTTC. It translates to CASSSSSAPSYNEQFF. The chain is built from TRBV6-5 and TRBJ2-1; D is perhaps TRBD2 (6 bases). The CDR3 is made up of 16 amino acids. V lost 4 bases and J lost 0, with 13 bases in between. Looked up from germline, CDR1 is MNHEY and CDR2 is SVGAGI.

This clone was picked up a small number of times. DNA for the CDR3: TGTGCCATCAGACCGACAGGGGGCAGAGAAAAACTGTTTTTT. Protein sequence: CAIRPTGGREKLFF. The V call is TRBV10-3, the J call TRBJ1-4; 10 bases map to TRBD1. The trim removed 6 bases at V and 8 bases at J, leaving 6 bases unmatched. From germline, CDR1 is ENHRY and CDR2 SYGVKD. This CDR3 comprises 14 residues.

The J gene is TRBJ1-2, the V gene TRBV19, with D possibly being TRBD1 (5 bases). This CDR3 spans 17 amino acids. Trimming cost V 9 bases and J 1 base, with 24 bases left between them. CDR1 is LNHDA, CDR2 SQIVND, per germline (reference sequence). The DNA of the CDR3 is TGTGCCAGCTCCCAACCGGGTGGGACTACCTATAACTATGGCTACACCTTC. Its protein is CASSQPGGTTYNYGYTF.

CDR3 bases: TGTGCCAGCAGCCGGACTAGCGGGAGAGGCTTGGCGTCCTACGAGCAGTACTTC. Its protein is CASSRTSGRGLASYEQYF. The rearrangement links TRBV7-2 to TRBJ2-7; TRBD2 matches at 13 bases. There are 18 residues in the CDR3. J lost 1 base, V lost 5 bases, and 11 bases had no gene match. CDR1 and CDR2 (germline): SGHTA, FQGNSA.

The rearrangement uses TRBV10-3 and TRBJ1-5; TRBD1 is a possible D gene (6 bases). Germline loops: CDR1 ENHRY, CDR2 SYGVKD. The V end was cut by 0 bases, the J end by 4 bases, with 13 bases between. The CDR3 spans 16 residues. The CDR3 loop is CAISESRQAGNQPQHF. In DNA form, the CDR3 reads TGTGCCATCAGTGAGTCCCGACAGGCGGGAAATCAGCCCCAGCATTTT.

The rearrangement uses TRBV29-1 and TRBJ1-2; 9 bases line up with TRBD1. Germline V gene data show CDR1 as SQVTM and CDR2 as ANQGSEA. V shed 0 bases and J 4 bases; nucleotides not matched to a gene: 21. CDR3 length equals 20 residues. The CDR3 nucleotides are TGCAGCGTTGAAGACACCGGGACAGGGTCGGGGATTGAATCTTCCTATGGCTACACCTTC. It encodes CSVEDTGTGSGIESSYGYTF. The whole variable domain, filled in from reference TRBV29-1 and TRBJ1-2, reads SAVISQKPSRDICQRGTSLTIQCQVDSQVTMMFWYRQQPGQSLTLIATANQGSEATYESGFVIDKFPISRPNLTFSTLTVSNMSPEDSSIYLCSVEDTGTGSGIESSYGYTFGSGTRLTVV.

The chain employs TRBV7-2 and TRBJ2-7; possibly TRBD1 for D (6 bases). Germline V lookup: CDR1 SGHTA, CDR2 FQGNSA. Trimming took off 5 bases at V and 4 bases at J, with 18 bases between the two ends. The CDR3 is 15 residues long. The CDR3 here is CASSPDWDIQYEQYF. Written as DNA, the CDR3 is TGTGCCAGCAGCCCCGACTGGGACATACAATACGAGCAGTACTTC.